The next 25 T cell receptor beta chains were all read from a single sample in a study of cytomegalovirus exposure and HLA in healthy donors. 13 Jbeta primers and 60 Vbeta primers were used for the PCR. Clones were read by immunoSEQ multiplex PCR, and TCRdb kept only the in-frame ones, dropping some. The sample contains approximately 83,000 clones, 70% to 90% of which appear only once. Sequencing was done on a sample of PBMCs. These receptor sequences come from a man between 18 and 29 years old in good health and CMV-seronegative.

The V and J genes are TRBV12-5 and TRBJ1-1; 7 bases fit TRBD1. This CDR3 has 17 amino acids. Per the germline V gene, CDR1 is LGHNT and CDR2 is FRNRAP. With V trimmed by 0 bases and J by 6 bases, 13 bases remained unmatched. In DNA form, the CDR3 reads TGTGCTAGTGGTTTGGTACTCTTTAATGGCCAGGGGGCTGAAGCTTTCTTT. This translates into CASGLVLFNGQGAEAFF.

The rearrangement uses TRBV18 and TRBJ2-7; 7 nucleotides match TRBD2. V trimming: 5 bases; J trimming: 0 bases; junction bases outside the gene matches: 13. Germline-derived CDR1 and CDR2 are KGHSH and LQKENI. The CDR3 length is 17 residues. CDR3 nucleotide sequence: TGTGCCAGCTCATTTGCGATTCAGCGGGGAGGCTCCTACGAGCAGTACTTC. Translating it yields CASSFAIQRGGSYEQYF.

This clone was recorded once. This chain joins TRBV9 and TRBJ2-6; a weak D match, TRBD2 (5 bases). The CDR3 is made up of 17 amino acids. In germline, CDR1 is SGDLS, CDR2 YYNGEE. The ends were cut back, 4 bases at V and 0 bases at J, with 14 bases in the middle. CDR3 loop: CASSQAPGNSGANVLTF. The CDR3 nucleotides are TGTGCCAGCAGCCAGGCCCCGGGAAACTCTGGGGCCAACGTCCTGACTTTC.

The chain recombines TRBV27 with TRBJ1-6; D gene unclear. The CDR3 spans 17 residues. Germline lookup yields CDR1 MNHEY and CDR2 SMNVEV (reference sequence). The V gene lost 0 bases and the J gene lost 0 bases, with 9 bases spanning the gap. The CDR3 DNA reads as TGTGCCAGCAGTTTATCATCGGAGGGCTCCTATAATTCACCCCTCCACTTT. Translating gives CASSLSSEGSYNSPLHF.

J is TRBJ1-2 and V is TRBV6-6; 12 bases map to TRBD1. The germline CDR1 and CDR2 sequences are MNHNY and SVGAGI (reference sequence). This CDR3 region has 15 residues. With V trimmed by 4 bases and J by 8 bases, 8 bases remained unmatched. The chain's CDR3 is CASSLQGQGAGGYTF. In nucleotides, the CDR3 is TGTGCCAGCAGTTTACAGGGACAGGGGGCCGGGGGCTACACCTTC.

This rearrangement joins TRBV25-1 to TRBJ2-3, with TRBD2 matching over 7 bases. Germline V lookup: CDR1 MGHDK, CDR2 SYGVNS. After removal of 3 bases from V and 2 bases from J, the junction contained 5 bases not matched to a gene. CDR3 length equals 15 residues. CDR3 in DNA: TGTGCCAGCAGTGAGGGAGCGGGGTTCACAGATACGCAGTATTTT. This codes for CASSEGAGFTDTQYF. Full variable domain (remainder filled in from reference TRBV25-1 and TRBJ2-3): EADIYQTPRYLVIGTGKKITLECSQTMGHDKMYWYQQDPGMELHLIHYSYGVNSTEKGDLSSESTVSRIRTEHFPLTLESARPSHTSQYLCASSEGAGFTDTQYFGPGTRLTVL.

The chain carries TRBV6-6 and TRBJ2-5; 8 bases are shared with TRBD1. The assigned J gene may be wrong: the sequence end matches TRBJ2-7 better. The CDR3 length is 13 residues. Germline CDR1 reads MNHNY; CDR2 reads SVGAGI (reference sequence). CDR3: CASRDRGSYEQYF. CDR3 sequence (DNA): TGTGCCAGCAGAGACAGGGGCTCCTACGAGCAGTACTTC.

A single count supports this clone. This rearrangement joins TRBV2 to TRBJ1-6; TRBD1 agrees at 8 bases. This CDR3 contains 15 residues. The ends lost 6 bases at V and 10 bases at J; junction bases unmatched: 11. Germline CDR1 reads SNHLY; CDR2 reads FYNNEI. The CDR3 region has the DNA TGTGCCAGCAGCTTCGGGACAGGTAAACGATCACCCCTCCACTTT. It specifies CASSFGTGKRSPLHF.

The CDR3 reads CASSVAGLAGGRTDTQYF. CDR3 DNA sequence: TGTGCCAGCAGCGTAGCTGGTTTAGCGGGGGGCCGCACAGATACGCAGTATTTT. V and J are TRBV9 and TRBJ2-3; TRBD2 agrees at 10 bases. After removal of 0 bases from V and 1 base from J, the junction contained 8 bases not matched to a gene. The CDR3 has 18 amino acids. Germline CDR1 SGDLS, CDR2 YYNGEE.

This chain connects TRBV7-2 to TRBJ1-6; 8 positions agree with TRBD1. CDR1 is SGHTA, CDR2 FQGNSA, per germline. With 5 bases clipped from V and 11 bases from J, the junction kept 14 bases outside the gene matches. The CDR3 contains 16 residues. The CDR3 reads CASSLLDRVGRPPLHF. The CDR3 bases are TGTGCCAGCAGCCTTCTGGACAGGGTGGGTAGGCCACCCCTCCACTTT. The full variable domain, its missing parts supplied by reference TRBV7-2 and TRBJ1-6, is GAGVSQSPSNKVTEKGKDVELRCDPISGHTALYWYRQSLGQGLEFLIYFQGNSAPDKSGLPSDRFSAERTGGSVSTLTIQRTQQEDSAVYLCASSLLDRVGRPPLHFGNGTRLTVT.

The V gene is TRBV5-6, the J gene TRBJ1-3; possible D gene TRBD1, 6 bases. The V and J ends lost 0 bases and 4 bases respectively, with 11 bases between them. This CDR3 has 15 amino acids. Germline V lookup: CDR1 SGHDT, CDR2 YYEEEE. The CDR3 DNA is TGTGCCAGCAGCTTGGACTGGGGGCGAGGAAACACCATATATTTT. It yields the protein CASSLDWGRGNTIYF.

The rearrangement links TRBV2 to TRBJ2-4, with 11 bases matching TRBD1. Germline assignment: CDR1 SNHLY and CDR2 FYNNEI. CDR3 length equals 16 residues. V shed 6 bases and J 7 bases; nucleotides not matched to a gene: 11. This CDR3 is CASRVDRGLMGNIQYF. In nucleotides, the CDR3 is TGTGCCAGCAGGGTGGACAGGGGGCTAATGGGGAACATTCAGTACTTC.

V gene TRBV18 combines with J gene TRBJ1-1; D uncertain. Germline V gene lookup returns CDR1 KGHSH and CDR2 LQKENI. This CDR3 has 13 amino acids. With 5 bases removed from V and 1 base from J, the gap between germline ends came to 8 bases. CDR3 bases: TGTGCCAGCTCAACCGACAAGAACACTGAAGCTTTCTTT. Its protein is CASSTDKNTEAFF.

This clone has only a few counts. Written as DNA, the CDR3 is TGTGCCAGCAGTTACTCGATAACGGGATTAACAGATACGCAGTATTTT. Its protein is CASSYSITGLTDTQYF. The V and J genes are TRBV6-5 and TRBJ2-3; weak D call: TRBD2 (5 bases). The germline V and J ends were trimmed by 0 bases and 3 bases, with 13 bases remaining between them. This CDR3 has 16 amino acids. Germline V gene lookup returns CDR1 MNHEY and CDR2 SVGAGI.

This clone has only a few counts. This chain's CDR3 is CASSVGGQGITEAFF. In DNA, the CDR3 is TGTGCCAGCAGCGTAGGGGGACAGGGCATAACTGAAGCTTTCTTT. This chain uses TRBV9 with TRBJ1-1; 9 nucleotides match TRBD1. Per the germline V gene, CDR1 is SGDLS and CDR2 is YYNGEE. The V gene end was trimmed by 0 bases and the J gene end by 5 bases; junction bases not matched to a gene: 5. The CDR3 is made up of 15 amino acids. Filled out from reference TRBV9 and TRBJ1-1, the complete variable domain reads DSGVTQTPKHLITATGQRVTLRCSPRSGDLSVYWYQQSLDQGLQFLIQYYNGEERAKGNILERFSAQQFPDLHSELNLSSLELGDSALYFCASSVGGQGITEAFFGQGTRLTVV.

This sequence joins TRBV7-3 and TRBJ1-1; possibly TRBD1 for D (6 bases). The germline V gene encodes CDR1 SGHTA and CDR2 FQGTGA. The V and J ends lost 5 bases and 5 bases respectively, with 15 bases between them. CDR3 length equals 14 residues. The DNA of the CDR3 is TGTGCCAGCAGCCCGAACGGACAGTTAACTGAAGCTTTCTTT. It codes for CASSPNGQLTEAFF.

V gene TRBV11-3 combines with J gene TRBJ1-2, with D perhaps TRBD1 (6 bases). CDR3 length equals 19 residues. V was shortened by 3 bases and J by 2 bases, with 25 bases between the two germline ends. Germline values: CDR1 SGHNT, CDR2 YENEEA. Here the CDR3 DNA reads TGTGCCAGCAGCTTTAGGGGGTCTAAGACAGGCGCCCTAAACTATGGCTACACCTTC. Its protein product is CASSFRGSKTGALNYGYTF.

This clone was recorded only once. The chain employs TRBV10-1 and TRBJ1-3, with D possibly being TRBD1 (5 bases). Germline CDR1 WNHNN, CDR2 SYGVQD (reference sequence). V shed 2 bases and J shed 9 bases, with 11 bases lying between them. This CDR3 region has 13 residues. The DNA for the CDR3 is TGCGCCAGCAGTGAGCCAGGGTCAACCACCATATATTTT. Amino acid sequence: CASSEPGSTTIYF.

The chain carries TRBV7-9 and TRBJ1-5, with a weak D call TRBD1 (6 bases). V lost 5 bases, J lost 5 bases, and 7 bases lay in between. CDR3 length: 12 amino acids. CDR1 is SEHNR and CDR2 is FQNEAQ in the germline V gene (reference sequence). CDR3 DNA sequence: TGTGCCAGCAGCCCAGGGGATCAGCCCCAGCATTTT. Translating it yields CASSPGDQPQHF.

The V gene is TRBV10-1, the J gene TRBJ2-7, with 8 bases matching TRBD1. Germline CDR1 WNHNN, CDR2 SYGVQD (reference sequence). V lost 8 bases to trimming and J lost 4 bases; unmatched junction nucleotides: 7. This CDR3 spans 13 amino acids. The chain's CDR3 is CASGTGVSYEQYF. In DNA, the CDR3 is TGCGCCAGCGGGACAGGAGTATCGTACGAGCAGTACTTC.

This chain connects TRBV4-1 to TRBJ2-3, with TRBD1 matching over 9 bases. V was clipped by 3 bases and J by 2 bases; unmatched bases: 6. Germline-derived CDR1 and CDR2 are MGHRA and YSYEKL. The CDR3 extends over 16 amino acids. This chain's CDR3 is CASSQEGQGYTDTQYF. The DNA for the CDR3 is TGCGCCAGCAGCCAGGAGGGACAGGGTTACACAGATACGCAGTATTTT.

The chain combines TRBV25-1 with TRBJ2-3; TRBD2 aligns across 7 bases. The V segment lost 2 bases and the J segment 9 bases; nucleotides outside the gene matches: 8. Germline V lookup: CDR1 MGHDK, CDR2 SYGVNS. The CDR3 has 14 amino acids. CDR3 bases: TGTGCCAGCAGTGAAGAAGCTGGGAGGGGAACGCAGTATTTT. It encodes CASSEEAGRGTQYF.

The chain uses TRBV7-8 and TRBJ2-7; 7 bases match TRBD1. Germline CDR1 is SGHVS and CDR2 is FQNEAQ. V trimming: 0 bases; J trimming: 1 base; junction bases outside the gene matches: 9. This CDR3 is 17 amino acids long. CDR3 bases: TGTGCCAGCAGCTTAGCGCGTATGGGACAGATTTCCTACGAGCAGTACTTC. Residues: CASSLARMGQISYEQYF. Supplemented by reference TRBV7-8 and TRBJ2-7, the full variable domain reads GAGVSQSPRYKVAKRGQDVALRCDPISGHVSLFWYQQALGQGPEFLTYFQNEAQLDKSGLPSDRFFAERPEGSVSTLKIQRTQQEDSAVYLCASSLARMGQISYEQYFGPGTRLTVT.

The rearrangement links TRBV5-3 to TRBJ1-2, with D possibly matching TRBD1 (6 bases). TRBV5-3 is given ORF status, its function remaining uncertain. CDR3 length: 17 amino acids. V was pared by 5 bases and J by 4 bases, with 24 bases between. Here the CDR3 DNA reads TGTGCCAGAAGACAGCCGGGACAACCTCCCAGGAGCTATGGCTACACCTTC. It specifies CARRQPGQPPRSYGYTF.

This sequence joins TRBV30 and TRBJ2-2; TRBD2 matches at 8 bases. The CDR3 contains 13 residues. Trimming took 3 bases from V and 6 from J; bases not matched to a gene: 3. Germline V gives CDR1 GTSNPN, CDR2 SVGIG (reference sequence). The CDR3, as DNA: TGTGCCTGGAGGTTGACTAGCGCCGGGGAGCTGTTTTTT. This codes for CAWRLTSAGELFF.